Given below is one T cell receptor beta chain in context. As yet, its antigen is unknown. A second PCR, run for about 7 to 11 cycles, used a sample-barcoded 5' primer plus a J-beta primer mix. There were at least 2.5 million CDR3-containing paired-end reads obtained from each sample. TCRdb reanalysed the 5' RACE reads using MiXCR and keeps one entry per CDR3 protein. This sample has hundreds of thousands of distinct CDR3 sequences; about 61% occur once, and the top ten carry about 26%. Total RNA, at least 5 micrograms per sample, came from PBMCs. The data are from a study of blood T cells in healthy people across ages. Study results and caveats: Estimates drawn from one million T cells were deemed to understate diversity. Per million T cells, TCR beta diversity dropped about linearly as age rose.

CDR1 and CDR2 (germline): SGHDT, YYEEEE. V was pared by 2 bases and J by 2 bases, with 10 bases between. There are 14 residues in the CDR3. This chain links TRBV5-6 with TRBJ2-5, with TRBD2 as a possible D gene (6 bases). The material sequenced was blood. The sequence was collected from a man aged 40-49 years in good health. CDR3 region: CASSFGSGQETQYF. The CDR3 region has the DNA TGTGCCAGCAGCTTTGGTAGCGGACAAGAGACCCAGTACTTC.